This T cell receptor beta chain was documented in a study of T cell responses to AZD1222 COVID-19 vaccine. Overall study results and limits: Donors skewed white British and female; clonal diversity was possibly underestimated. At study baseline, merely about 6 AZD1222 recipients were seropositive.

Germline V gene lookup returns CDR1 MNHEY and CDR2 SMNVEV (reference sequence). The ends were cut back, 10 bases at V and 5 bases at J, with 23 bases in the middle. This CDR3 is built from 15 residues. Using immunoSEQ multiplex PCR, the repertoire was profiled, and TCRdb retains in-frame clones only, with some absent. The data show some 120,000 clones, roughly 87% seen once. About this clone: Antigen: not known.

The rearrangement uses TRBV27 and TRBJ2-5; a possible D gene is TRBD2 (6 bases). This material consisted of peripheral blood, taken 28 days after the second AZD1222 dose. The sequence derives from an adult who received the AZD1222 COVID-19 vaccine. Here the CDR3 DNA reads TGTGCCACCGCCTTGAGGAGGGGTTATGGGGAGACCCAGTACTTC. This gives the protein CATALRRGYGETQYF.